The 27 T cell receptor beta chains listed next were all sequenced from one sample in a study of response to subunit inactivated influenza vaccine. From the RT-PCR reads, TCRdb called clonotypes with MiXCR, one entry per CDR3 protein. Of 250,000 to 350,000 distinct CDR3 sequences in the sample, roughly 22% were seen once. The sample consisted of PBMCs from blood, taken 21 months after vaccination. The receptors were sampled from a man between 45 and 75 years old who received an inactivated influenza vaccine.

J is TRBJ1-6 and V is TRBV7-9; 7 positions agree with TRBD1. Germline V CDR1 and CDR2: SEHNR, FQNEAQ (reference sequence). CDR3 length: 13 residues. Losses at the gene ends were 6 bases for V and 8 bases for J; bases not matched to a gene: 4. The CDR3 coding sequence is TGTGCCAGCAGGAACCAGGGGGATTCACCCCTCCACTTT. Translating gives CASRNQGDSPLHF.

The genes are TRBV11-2 and TRBJ1-4; perhaps TRBD1 as D (6 bases). The length of the CDR3 is 15 residues. Germline loops: CDR1 SGHAT, CDR2 FQNNGV. The V end was cut by 3 bases, the J end by 4 bases, with 12 bases between. The chain's CDR3 is CASSLQGTLNEKLFF. CDR3 in DNA: TGTGCCAGCAGCTTGCAGGGGACCCTTAATGAAAAACTGTTTTTT.

This clonotype has a handful of counts. The J gene is TRBJ2-3, the V gene TRBV5-1; possibly TRBD1 or TRBD2 for D (5 bases each). V was shortened by 0 bases and J by 2 bases, with 7 bases between the two germline ends. CDR1 and CDR2 (germline): SGHRS, YFSETQ. The CDR3 loop spans 14 amino acids. The CDR3 bases are TGCGCCAGCAGCTTGGGGGACGACACAGATACGCAGTATTTT. This encodes CASSLGDDTDTQYF. The full variable domain, in which reference TRBV5-1 and TRBJ2-3 provide the parts outside the CDR3, is KAGVTQTPRYLIKTRGQQVTLSCSPISGHRSVSWYQQTPGQGLQFLFEYFSETQRNKGNFPGRFSGRQFSNSRSEMNVSTLELGDSALYLCASSLGDDTDTQYFGPGTRLTVL.

The V call is TRBV28, the J call TRBJ2-1; 8 bases are shared with TRBD2. The CDR3 loop spans 13 amino acids. V was pared by 6 bases and J by 10 bases, with 8 bases of the junction left unmatched. Germline values: CDR1 MDHEN, CDR2 SYDVKM. The CDR3 is CASRPGGAGEQFF. CDR3 DNA: TGTGCCAGCAGACCCGGGGGGGCCGGGGAGCAGTTCTTC.

The J gene is TRBJ2-5, the V gene TRBV2; 7 bases are a match to TRBD1. The V and J ends lost 2 bases and 2 bases, in that order; junction bases with no gene match: 5. CDR3 length: 15 amino acids. Germline CDR1 is SNHLY and CDR2 is FYNNEI. CDR3 coding DNA: TGTGCCAGCAGTGAATGGACAGGAGATCAAGAGACCCAGTACTTC. This translates into CASSEWTGDQETQYF.

This chain joins TRBV2 and TRBJ1-4; D call uncertain. The CDR3 is 14 residues long. Trimming stripped 5 bases from V and 7 bases from J, with 14 bases between. CDR1 is SNHLY, CDR2 FYNNEI, per germline. CDR3 coding DNA: TGTGCCAGCAGTCGATCGGCCTTGCGTGAAAAACTGTTTTTT. Its translation: CASSRSALREKLFF.

This clonotype has more than one count but fewer than ten. The V gene is TRBV5-1, the J gene TRBJ1-3, with no clear D. Germline CDR1 reads SGHRS; CDR2 reads YFSETQ. The CDR3 is 16 amino acids. The V gene lost 4 bases and the J gene lost 4 bases, with 18 bases spanning the gap. CDR3 sequence: CASSRETGSRGNTIYF. The CDR3 nucleotides read TGCGCCAGCAGCCGAGAAACGGGTTCAAGGGGAAACACCATATATTTT. The entire variable domain, with the rest obtained from reference TRBV5-1 and TRBJ1-3, is as follows: KAGVTQTPRYLIKTRGQQVTLSCSPISGHRSVSWYQQTPGQGLQFLFEYFSETQRNKGNFPGRFSGRQFSNSRSEMNVSTLELGDSALYLCASSRETGSRGNTIYFGEGSWLTVV.

V usage is TRBV15 and J usage is TRBJ1-5; no clear D. CDR1 and CDR2 (germline): LNHNV, YYDKDF (reference sequence). The CDR3 runs 13 residues. Between the trimmed V and J ends, which lost 0 bases and 4 bases, there was a span of 4 bases. DNA for the CDR3: TGTGCCACCAGCAGAGATAAGAATCAGCCCCAGCATTTT. Its protein product is CATSRDKNQPQHF. Drawing the rest from reference TRBV15 and TRBJ1-5, the complete variable domain is DAMVIQNPRYQVTQFGKPVTLSCSQTLNHNVMYWYQQKSSQAPKLLFHYYDKDFNNEADTPDNFQSRRPNTSFCFLDIRSPGLGDTAMYLCATSRDKNQPQHFGDGTRLSIL.

This clonotype was detected ten times or more. The DNA of the CDR3 is TGTGCCAGCAGCTTGGGGCGGGGAGATAGCAATCAGCCCCAGCATTTT. Its protein product is CASSLGRGDSNQPQHF. The gene calls are TRBV11-2 and TRBJ1-5; weak D call: TRBD1 (5 bases). CDR1 and CDR2 (germline): SGHAT, FQNNGV. Trimming removed 3 bases from V and 0 bases from J, with 12 bases in between. The CDR3 is made up of 16 amino acids.

This clonotype was recorded a few times. The CDR3 spells CSASKGAASPLHF. The CDR3 DNA reads as TGCAGTGCTAGCAAGGGGGCGGCCTCACCCCTCCACTTT. The chain links TRBV20-1 to TRBJ1-6; 7 nucleotides match TRBD1. Trimming removed 3 bases from V and 10 bases from J; junction bases left unmatched: 6. This CDR3 contains 13 residues. Germline CDR1 reads DFQATT; CDR2 reads SNEGSKA (reference sequence).

V gene TRBV11-1 combines with J gene TRBJ1-1; perhaps TRBD1 as D (5 bases). In germline, CDR1 is SGHAT, CDR2 FQDESV (reference sequence). This CDR3 is built from 18 residues. The V gene lost 2 bases and the J gene lost 5 bases, with 24 bases spanning the gap. DNA for the CDR3: TGTGCCAGCAGCTTAATAGGCATAGGGGCCAGGGCTGGGACTGAAGCTTTCTTT. Its protein is CASSLIGIGARAGTEAFF.

This clonotype has a handful of counts. The DNA for the CDR3 is TGTGCCAGCAGTCTGACTCTGACAGAGGACGATGAAAAACTGTTTTTT. Protein: CASSLTLTEDDEKLFF. The chain carries TRBV28 and TRBJ1-4; tentatively, D is TRBD1 (5 bases). The CDR3 covers 16 residues. Germline lookup yields CDR1 MDHEN and CDR2 SYDVKM. V was shortened by 5 bases and J by 6 bases, with 19 bases between the two germline ends.

The gene calls are TRBV5-6 and TRBJ2-7; 10 nucleotides match TRBD1. The CDR3 contains 16 residues. The V and J ends lost 3 bases and 2 bases, in that order; junction bases with no gene match: 8. Germline loops: CDR1 SGHDT, CDR2 YYEEEE. CDR3 protein: CASSSSWDRGTYEQYF. The CDR3, as DNA: TGTGCCAGCAGCTCTTCGTGGGACAGGGGTACCTACGAGCAGTACTTC.

This clonotype was seen only a few times. The chain recombines TRBV4-3 with TRBJ1-1, with D possibly matching TRBD1 (6 bases). This CDR3 spans 14 amino acids. V was trimmed by 4 bases and J by 3 bases, leaving 12 bases between them. Looked up from germline, CDR1 is LGHNA and CDR2 is YSLEER. CDR3 sequence reads: CASSLQGRDTEAFF. As DNA, the CDR3 is TGCGCCAGCAGCCTGCAGGGGCGCGACACTGAAGCTTTCTTT.

This clonotype was seen many times. The chain couples TRBV20-1 to TRBJ1-5, with 9 bases fitting TRBD1. The V and J ends lost 5 bases and 0 bases, in that order; junction bases with no gene match: 5. This CDR3 region has 15 residues. Germline assignment: CDR1 DFQATT and CDR2 SNEGSKA (reference sequence). CDR3 region: CSAGGTGYSNQPQHF. Here the CDR3 DNA reads TGCAGTGCTGGCGGGACAGGGTATAGCAATCAGCCCCAGCATTTT.

The chain is built from TRBV6-2 or TRBV6-3 and TRBJ1-2, with 8 bases identical to TRBD1. The V gene's germline CDR1 is MNHEY and CDR2 SVGEGT. CDR3 length equals 14 residues. J gave up 7 bases and V 2 bases, and 6 bases lay outside the gene matches. The CDR3 coding sequence is TGTGCCAGCAGTTACCAGGACAGGGTTTTTGGCTACACCTTC. It specifies CASSYQDRVFGYTF.

The chain is built from TRBV11-2 and TRBJ2-3; 8 bases line up with TRBD2. CDR1 is SGHAT and CDR2 is FQNNGV in the germline V gene. This CDR3 comprises 15 residues. V gave up 5 bases and J gave up 1 base; unmatched junction bases: 5. The CDR3 spells CASSRKAGGTDTQYF. Here the CDR3 DNA reads TGTGCCAGCAGCCGAAAAGCGGGGGGCACAGATACGCAGTATTTT. The full variable domain, in which reference TRBV11-2 and TRBJ2-3 provide the parts outside the CDR3, is EAGVAQSPRYKIIEKRQSVAFWCNPISGHATLYWYQQILGQGPKLLIQFQNNGVVDDSQLPKDRFSAERLKGVDSTLKIQPAKLEDSAVYLCASSRKAGGTDTQYFGPGTRLTVL.

The table lists this clonotype with a few counts. CDR3 nucleotides: TGCAGCGTTGCGGACACTTCAACTAATGAAAAACTGTTTTTT. Translation: CSVADTSTNEKLFF. This rearrangement joins TRBV29-1 to TRBJ1-4, with D tentatively TRBD1 (5 bases). The V and J ends lost 4 bases and 0 bases respectively, with 9 bases between them. The CDR3 contains 14 residues. The V gene's germline CDR1 is SQVTM and CDR2 ANQGSEA.

The sample holds a few counts of this clonotype. J is TRBJ2-1 and V is TRBV6-5; 7 nucleotides align to TRBD1. The CDR3 runs to 15 residues. Trimming at V came to 2 bases and at J to 1 base, leaving 2 bases not matched to a gene. Germline CDR1 reads MNHEY; CDR2 reads SVGAGI. CDR3 in DNA: TGTGCCAGCAGTTACGGCAGGGGGTCCTACAATGAGCAGTTCTTC. Translation: CASSYGRGSYNEQFF.

This clonotype was detected many times. This rearrangement joins TRBV7-8 to TRBJ2-1; 8 bases align to TRBD2. V lost 2 bases and J lost 8; bases outside the gene matches: 8. The germline CDR1 and CDR2 sequences are SGHVS and FQNEAQ. The CDR3 extends over 15 amino acids. DNA for the CDR3: TGTGCCAGCAGCTTACTTAGCGGGATATGGTATGAGCAGTTCTTC. Protein: CASSLLSGIWYEQFF.

V usage is TRBV3-1 and J usage is TRBJ1-5; 11 bases map to TRBD1. This CDR3 is 16 amino acids long. V dropped 1 base and J dropped 2; count of bases not matched to a gene: 1. The germline gives CDR1 LGHDT, CDR2 YNNKEL (reference sequence). In DNA form, the CDR3 reads TGTGCCAGCAGCCAAGGGACAGGGGGCGGCAATCAGCCCCAGCATTTT. Protein sequence: CASSQGTGGGNQPQHF.

This clonotype was seen only a few times. Here the CDR3 DNA reads TGTGCCAGCAGTTTATTGGGACAGGGATACACCGGGGAGCTGTTTTTT. Protein: CASSLLGQGYTGELFF. This chain uses TRBV27 with TRBJ2-2; TRBD1 agrees at 9 bases. The V and J ends lost 1 base and 3 bases, in that order; junction bases with no gene match: 3. The V gene's germline CDR1 is MNHEY and CDR2 SMNVEV (reference sequence). CDR3 length: 16 residues.

This clonotype occurred many times. The V call is TRBV29-1, the J call TRBJ1-1; D gene uncertain. Germline values: CDR1 SQVTM, CDR2 ANQGSEA. V dropped 7 bases and J dropped 3 bases, with 12 bases sitting between them. The CDR3 has 12 residues. The CDR3 sequence is CSADPRYTEAFF. The CDR3, as DNA: TGCAGCGCTGACCCACGGTACACTGAAGCTTTCTTT.

The V and J genes are TRBV4-2 and TRBJ2-5; tentatively, D is TRBD2 (6 bases). Germline V CDR1 and CDR2: LGHNA, YNFKEQ. The CDR3 covers 14 residues. V was trimmed by 3 bases and J by 0 bases, leaving 8 bases between them. CDR3 in amino acids: CASSQRDYQETQYF. Written as DNA, the CDR3 is TGTGCCAGCAGCCAGCGGGACTACCAAGAGACCCAGTACTTC.

This clonotype was detected ten times or more. This rearrangement joins TRBV6-1 to TRBJ1-5; possibly TRBD1 for D (5 bases). V was shortened by 6 bases and J by 5 bases, with 11 bases between the two germline ends. CDR1 is MNHNS and CDR2 is SASEGT in the germline V gene. The CDR3 runs 13 residues. CDR3 sequence reads: CASRRDRYQPQHF. CDR3 sequence (DNA): TGTGCCAGCAGAAGAGACAGATATCAGCCCCAGCATTTT.

This clonotype has more than one count but fewer than ten. CDR3: CASSLEEKANYGYTF. DNA of the CDR3: TGTGCCAGCAGCTTAGAGGAAAAAGCTAACTATGGCTACACCTTC. The genes are TRBV7-8 and TRBJ1-2; D is unresolved. The germline V gene encodes CDR1 SGHVS and CDR2 FQNEAQ. CDR3 length equals 15 residues. Trimming removed 1 base from V and 0 bases from J, with 9 bases in between.

This clonotype was counted between two and nine times. Germline and junction disagree at one end, which may indicate a read error. The J gene is TRBJ1-6, the V gene TRBV6-1, with TRBD1 as a possible D gene (5 bases). Germline loops: CDR1 MNHNS, CDR2 SASEGT. This CDR3 is built from 15 residues. CDR3 in DNA: TGTGCCAGCCGCAACTCCGGGACCTACAATTCACCCCTCCACTTT. Translation: CASRNSGTYNSPLHF.